These T cell receptor beta chains were read from a single sample in a study of CD8 T cells in Susac syndrome. TCRdb analysed the immunoSEQ multiplex PCR reads with MiXCR anew, one entry per CDR3 protein. The repertoire has about 200,000 distinct CDR3 sequences, roughly 94% of them found once; the top ten carry approximately 0.1%. Sequences were obtained from CD4+ T cells from PBMCs. All receptors derive from a human donor in good health. Both conserved end residues are part of each CDR3. The D gene is left open where the match is weak. Size is stated for part of the rows, as once, few or many counts, or as a class when the clone is expanded.

clone_size,cdr3_length,j_call,d_call,v_call,cdr3_nt,cdr3_aa
-,14,TRBJ2-1,-,TRBV9,TGTGCCAGCAGCGTAACAGCAAAGGACAATGAGCAGTTCTTC,CASSVTAKDNEQFF
-,15,TRBJ2-1,-,TRBV4-3,TGCGCCAGCAGCCAAGAGGCCCCTGGCTACAATGAGCAGTTCTTC,CASSQEAPGYNEQFF
-,14,TRBJ2-5,TRBD2,TRBV7-8,TGTGCCAGCAGCTTTGGGACTAGCGGAAAGACCCAGTACTTC,CASSFGTSGKTQYF
-,15,TRBJ2-3,-,TRBV29-1,TGCAGCGTTGAACACCCGTTAAAGGGTATGGATACGCAGTATTTT,CSVEHPLKGMDTQYF
-,15,TRBJ1-2,-,TRBV14,TGTGCCAGCAGCCAAGATACGTACAGAAACTATGGCTACACCTTC,CASSQDTYRNYGYTF
-,13,TRBJ2-7,-,TRBV9,TGTGCCAGCAGCCCAGTAGCGGAAGGCGAGCAGTACTTC,CASSPVAEGEQYF
-,15,TRBJ1-2,TRBD1,TRBV2,TGTGCCAGCAGTGAAGCGGGACAGGCTGAGGATGGCTACACCTTC,CASSEAGQAEDGYTF
-,13,TRBJ2-1,-,TRBV29-1,TGCAGCGTTGGAAAAAGTATGGACAATGAGCAGTTCTTC,CSVGKSMDNEQFF
once,15,TRBJ2-6,-,TRBV24-1,TGTGCCACCAGTGCTCTCGGGGATGGGGCCAACGTCCTGACTTTC,CATSALGDGANVLTF
-,14,TRBJ1-5,-,TRBV12-5,TGTGCTAGTGGTATATCAGGAGGGGGTCAGCCCCAGCATTTT,CASGISGGGQPQHF
-,13,TRBJ2-3,TRBD1,TRBV2,TGTGCGACAGGGGAGGACAGCACAGATACGCAGTATTTT,CATGEDSTDTQYF
-,14,TRBJ2-7,-,TRBV4-1,TGCGCCAGCAGCCAAGATCTGGGGTCCTACGAGCAGTACTTC,CASSQDLGSYEQYF
-,16,TRBJ2-7,TRBD1,TRBV7-2,TGTGCCAGCAGCTCTTGGACAGGACCCCCTACCTACGAGCAGTACTTC,CASSSWTGPPTYEQYF
-,13,TRBJ1-2,-,TRBV24-1,TGTGCCACCAGTGAATACAGGAACTATGGCTACACCTTC,CATSEYRNYGYTF
-,15,TRBJ2-3,-,TRBV27,TGTGCCAGCTGCACGCAGGACCCGAGCACAGATACGCAGTATTTT,CASCTQDPSTDTQYF
-,14,TRBJ1-6,TRBD1,TRBV27,TGTGCCAGCAGTCGGGACAGGGTGGGGATGGCCCTCCACTTT,CASSRDRVGMALHF
-,15,TRBJ2-7,-,TRBV20-1,TGCAGTGCCATTCCTACAGTCGCCCAAAGTCGAGAGCAGTACTTC,CSAIPTVAQSREQYF
once,15,TRBJ2-5,TRBD2,TRBV3-1,TGTGCCAGCAGCCAAGTGGGCGTGGGAGGGGAGACCCAGTACTTC,CASSQVGVGGETQYF
-,15,TRBJ2-1,-,TRBV5-1,TGCGCCAGCAGCTTCCGGGACCAAAATCTCAATGAGCAGTTCTTC,CASSFRDQNLNEQFF
-,13,TRBJ1-4,-,TRBV5-1,TGCGCCAGCAGCTTGGAGGGGGGTGAAAAACTGTTTTTT,CASSLEGGEKLFF
-,13,TRBJ1-1,-,TRBV30,TGTGCCTGGAGTGGTAGGGCGGACACTGAAGCTTTCTTT,CAWSGRADTEAFF
-,11,TRBJ1-1,-,TRBV29-1,TGCAGCGTTGCCCCGAACACTGAAGCTTTCTTT,CSVAPNTEAFF
-,14,TRBJ1-6,-,TRBV3-1,TGTGCCAGCAGCCCCTCTTCCGATAATTCACCCCTCCACTTT,CASSPSSDNSPLHF
-,13,TRBJ1-2,-,TRBV20-1,TGCAGTGCCCCGGATGCCGGCGACTATGGCTACACCTTC,CSAPDAGDYGYTF
-,14,TRBJ2-7,-,TRBV18,TGTGCCAGCTCACCACCAGAGAATCCCTACGAGCAGTACTTC,CASSPPENPYEQYF
-,16,TRBJ2-1,TRBD2,TRBV18,TGTGCCAGCTCACCACTCAGCGGGAGTGGCGCCAATGAGCAGTTCTTC,CASSPLSGSGANEQFF
-,18,TRBJ2-5,TRBD2,TRBV19,TGTGCCAGTAGTATAGAAAAAGGGACTAGCGGGGGGGCGGTGACCCAGTACTTC,CASSIEKGTSGGAVTQYF
-,16,TRBJ2-1,TRBD2,TRBV5-1,TGCGCCAGCAGCTCGCCGACTAGCGGGAGGGGGACTGAGCAGTTCTTC,CASSSPTSGRGTEQFF
-,18,TRBJ2-2,TRBD2,TRBV7-8,TGTGCCAGCAGCCAGACCTTACTAGCGGGCGCTACGGACGGGGAGCTGTTTTTT,CASSQTLLAGATDGELFF
-,16,TRBJ1-2,TRBD1,TRBV20-1,TGCAGTGCTAGAGATCAGTCGGGACAGCATAACTATGGCTACACCTTC,CSARDQSGQHNYGYTF
-,14,TRBJ1-6,TRBD1,TRBV12-3/TRBV12-4,TGTGCCAGCAGCTTGACAGGGGGGAGTTCACCCCTCCACTTT,CASSLTGGSSPLHF
-,15,TRBJ2-5,-,TRBV29-1,TGCAGCGTTGAAGATGATTACGCGGGGAAAGAGACCCAGTACTTC,CSVEDDYAGKETQYF
-,13,TRBJ2-5,-,TRBV20-1,TGCAGTGCTAGAACGGGGTTCGAAGAGACCCAGTACTTC,CSARTGFEETQYF
-,13,TRBJ1-1,-,TRBV29-1,TGCAGCGGGACCCTCGGGGCCAACACTGAAGCTTTCTTT,CSGTLGANTEAFF
-,16,TRBJ2-7,TRBD1,TRBV27,TGTGCCAGCAGTCTCTTTAGGGGGACAGGGAGCTACGAGCAGTACTTC,CASSLFRGTGSYEQYF
-,15,TRBJ2-5,TRBD2,TRBV29-1,TGCAGCGTGAGGGGGACTAGCGGGGGCCAAGAGACCCAGTACTTC,CSVRGTSGGQETQYF
-,14,TRBJ2-1,-,TRBV3-1,TGTGCCAGCACCGACTGGAGCTCCTACAATGAGCAGTTCTTC,CASTDWSSYNEQFF
-,12,TRBJ1-1,TRBD1,TRBV29-1,TGCAGCGTTGACAGGGGGTCCGGTGAAGCTTTCTTT,CSVDRGSGEAFF
-,15,TRBJ2-3,-,TRBV20-1,TGCAGTGCTAGAGATCTGAGGGGGGGCACAGATACGCAGTATTTT,CSARDLRGGTDTQYF
once,16,TRBJ2-1,-,TRBV6-6,TGTGCCAGCAGTTACTCGTCGGGAAGCTCCTACAATGAGCAGTTCTTC,CASSYSSGSSYNEQFF
-,15,TRBJ2-5,TRBD1,TRBV7-2,TGTGCCAGCAGCCCCCGGACGGGACAGCAACGAACCCAGTACTTC,CASSPRTGQQRTQYF
-,12,TRBJ2-1,-,TRBV3-1,TGTGCCAGCAGCCAGGAAATCAATGAGCAGTTCTTC,CASSQEINEQFF
-,14,TRBJ1-2,-,TRBV7-3,TGTGCCAGCAGCTTAACCCCTTCGGGCTATGGCTACACCTTC,CASSLTPSGYGYTF
-,14,TRBJ1-3,-,TRBV10-3,TGTGCCATCAGTGATTTAGGATCAGGAAACACCATATATTTT,CAISDLGSGNTIYF
-,14,TRBJ1-1,-,TRBV3-1,TGTGCCAGCAGCCAAGACAGTGGAAGGGCTGAAGCTTTCTTT,CASSQDSGRAEAFF
-,13,TRBJ2-7,-,TRBV20-1,TGCAGTGCTAGAGACACCCCAAGTAGCGAGCAGTACTTC,CSARDTPSSEQYF
-,14,TRBJ1-2,-,TRBV4-1,TGCGCCAGCAGCCAGGACCGACGGTCCTATGGCTACACCTTC,CASSQDRRSYGYTF
-,14,TRBJ2-1,-,TRBV11-2,TGTGCCAGCAGCTCCGTAGGGCCGGGAAATGAGCAGTTCTTC,CASSSVGPGNEQFF
-,15,TRBJ1-6,-,TRBV7-6,TGTGCCAGCAGCTTAGCGGTTGGGGGTAATTCACCCCTCCACTTT,CASSLAVGGNSPLHF